The 7 T cell receptor beta chains below come from one sample, sequenced in a study of beta chain features in type 1 diabetes. As every portion of the isolated RNA was reverse transcribed, the sequencing read expressed TCRB transcripts. This table comes from immunoSEQ multiplex PCR, and its TCRdb copy is limited to in-frame clones, with some not included. The sample consists of 130,000 to 150,000 clones, about 50% of them appearing once. Sequenced input: Tregs from blood. The receptors here all came from a man younger than 35 in good health.

The chain combines TRBV5-6 with TRBJ1-4; 8 bases align to TRBD1. The CDR3 runs to 15 residues. Germline trimming cut 5 bases from V and 0 bases from J; bases unmatched to any gene: 3. Looked up from germline, CDR1 is SGHDT and CDR2 is YYEEEE. For the CDR3, the DNA is TGTGCCAGCAGACGGACAGGGACAACTAATGAAAAACTGTTTTTT. Residues: CASRRTGTTNEKLFF.

A note on this clone: Other DNA sequences within the sample encode an identical CDR3. This chain uses TRBV27 with TRBJ2-1, with TRBD2 matching over 9 bases. The ends lost 1 base at V and 0 bases at J; junction bases unmatched: 1. Germline lookup yields CDR1 MNHEY and CDR2 SMNVEV (reference sequence). This CDR3 is built from 16 residues. CDR3 protein: CASSLLRGGSYNEQFF. The CDR3 DNA reads as TGTGCCAGCAGTTTATTGCGGGGGGGCTCCTACAATGAGCAGTTCTTC.

The chain uses TRBV5-5 and TRBJ2-3; the D gene is possibly TRBD1 (5 bases). There are 14 residues in the CDR3. V gave up 3 bases and J gave up 4 bases, with 12 bases separating them. CDR1 is SGHKS and CDR2 is YYEKEE in the germline V gene (reference sequence). The CDR3 here is CASSWGSRADTQYF. As DNA, the CDR3 is TGTGCCAGCAGCTGGGGCAGTAGGGCAGATACGCAGTATTTT. Full variable domain (remainder filled in from reference TRBV5-5 and TRBJ2-3): DAGVTQSPTHLIKTRGQQVTLRCSPISGHKSVSWYQQVLGQGPQFIFQYYEKEERGRGNFPDRFSARQFPNYSSELNVNALLLGDSALYLCASSWGSRADTQYFGPGTRLTVL.

This rearrangement joins TRBV10-3 to TRBJ2-2; 8 bases align to TRBD1. CDR3 size: 16 residues. Germline-derived CDR1 and CDR2 are ENHRY and SYGVKD. Germline trimming cut 3 bases from V and 1 base from J; bases unmatched to any gene: 4. The DNA for the CDR3 is TGTGCCATCAGTGAAGGCGGGACAGGGAACACCGGGGAGCTGTTTTTT. Translating it yields CAISEGGTGNTGELFF.

The chain recombines TRBV28 with TRBJ2-6; TRBD1 matches at 10 bases. Germline V gene data show CDR1 as MDHEN and CDR2 as SYDVKM. The CDR3 runs 17 residues. V trimming: 5 bases; J trimming: 3 bases; junction bases outside the gene matches: 7. CDR3 region: CASSHEGQGVGANVLTF. The DNA for the CDR3 is TGTGCCAGCAGTCATGAAGGACAGGGGGTTGGGGCCAACGTCCTGACTTTC.

This clone has more than one count but fewer than ten. CDR3: CASISQGGEKLFF. The CDR3 DNA is TGTGCCAGTATTTCGCAGGGAGGCGAAAAACTGTTTTTT. V and J are TRBV6-5 and TRBJ1-4; a possible D gene is TRBD1 (5 bases). The ends were cut back, 9 bases at V and 8 bases at J, with 16 bases in the middle. Looked up from germline, CDR1 is MNHEY and CDR2 is SVGAGI. This CDR3 is built from 13 residues.

This chain connects TRBV7-9 to TRBJ1-1; 10 positions match TRBD1. This CDR3 contains 18 residues. Trimming at V came to 4 bases and at J to 3 bases, leaving 14 bases not matched to a gene. Looked up from germline, CDR1 is SEHNR and CDR2 is FQNEAQ (reference sequence). The CDR3 sequence is CASSWTTGTGEGYTEAFF. In DNA form, the CDR3 reads TGTGCCAGCAGCTGGACAACCGGGACAGGGGAAGGGTACACTGAAGCTTTCTTT.